This TCR beta chain was captured by sequencing in a study of OX40 agonist ivuxolimab in advanced cancers. Study background: In this cohort, patients received ivuxolimab, an agonistic anti-OX40 (CD134) antibody. Points from the study as a whole: Averaging showed that CD8+ T cells had more expanded clones than CD4+ did. Blood T cells, both CD4+ and CD8+, expanded clonally by week 6 at 0.1 to 3.0 mg/kg.

TCRdb keeps only in-frame clones here, not all; method: immunoSEQ multiplex PCR. The sample holds tens of thousands of clones, roughly 80% seen once. Germline CDR1 and CDR2: SGHNT and YENEEA. The J segment lost 10 bases and the V segment lost 3 bases, leaving 14 bases of the junction unmatched. The CDR3 contains 16 residues. As for this clone: Its target is unknown.

This sequence joins TRBV11-3 and TRBJ1-3; 8 bases line up with TRBD1. This sample comprised CD4+ or CD8+ T cells sorted from blood, obtained in a trial of the OX40 agonist ivuxolimab. The sequence was collected from an adult with an advanced solid tumor such as melanoma, head and neck, liver or kidney cancer. This chain's CDR3 is CASSFRPGQGGQTIYF. CDR3 DNA sequence: TGTGCCAGCAGCTTTAGACCCGGACAGGGAGGACAGACCATATATTTT. Full variable domain (remainder filled in from reference TRBV11-3 and TRBJ1-3): EAGVVQSPRYKIIEKKQPVAFWCNPISGHNTLYWYLQNLGQGPELLIRYENEEAVDDSQLPKDRFSAERLKGVDSTLKIQPAELGDSAVYLCASSFRPGQGGQTIYFGEGSWLTVV.